This record looks at one T cell receptor beta chain sequence and its context. Deletions cut 7 bases from V and 0 bases from J, with 9 bases between. The CDR3 runs 13 residues. Germline-derived CDR1 and CDR2 are ENHRY and SYGVKD. TCRdb processed the RT-PCR reads anew with MiXCR; each CDR3 protein has one entry. The top ten hold 3% to 4.5% of the sample, which has around 700,000 distinct CDR3 sequences, approximately 15% seen once. This sequence joins TRBV10-3 and TRBJ1-1; D not resolved. This sequence originates from a female donor in good health, serving as a healthy control. The specimen sequenced was memory CD4+ T cells from blood. For the CDR3, the DNA is TGTGCCATCAAGACACCTATGAACACTGAAGCTTTCTTT. Protein product: CAIKTPMNTEAFF.